Given below is one T cell receptor (beta chain) in context. Antigen unknown. Russia was home to the donors, healthy Caucasian individuals aged roughly 6 to 90. The authors drew roughly 9.8 milliliters of peripheral blood from each donor. The sample belongs to a study of blood T cells in healthy people across ages. Whole-study findings and limits: Donors of long life had a larger count of naive CD4+ cells and greater diversity than aged donors.

This CDR3 comprises 15 residues. J gave up 5 bases and V 8 bases, and 7 bases lay outside the gene matches. The germline CDR1 and CDR2 sequences are LGHDT and YNNKEL (reference sequence). Alongside a J-beta primer mix, a sample-barcoded 5' primer served in a second PCR lasting roughly 6 to 11 cycles. TCRdb processed the 5' RACE reads anew with MiXCR; each CDR3 protein has one entry. The sample shows more than 800,000 distinct CDR3 sequences, 45% of them seen only once. The receptor's source is a woman between 55 and 75 years old in good health. V usage is TRBV3-1 and J usage is TRBJ2-1, with 12 bases matching TRBD2. Sequencing was done on a sample of blood. DNA for the CDR3: TGTGCCAGCCGAGCTAGCGGGAGGGCCGACAATGAGCAGTTCTTC. Its protein is CASRASGRADNEQFF.